Below are 15 T cell receptor beta chains sequenced from a single sample in a study of OX40 agonist ivuxolimab in advanced cancers. This table comes from immunoSEQ multiplex PCR, and its TCRdb copy is limited to in-frame clones, with some not included. The sample has tens of thousands of clones; approximately 84% are singletons. The sequences come from CD4+ or CD8+ T cells sorted from blood, collected in a trial of the OX40 agonist ivuxolimab. The origin of the receptors is an adult with an advanced solid tumor such as melanoma, head and neck, liver or kidney cancer.

This clone has only a few counts. This chain connects TRBV18 to TRBJ1-4; no clear D gene. Between the trimmed V and J ends, which lost 5 bases and 7 bases, there was a span of 11 bases. CDR1 KGHSH and CDR2 LQKENI come from the germline V gene. The CDR3 is 13 residues long. The CDR3 DNA sequence: TGTGCCAGCTCATCCCACTTGCGTGAAAAACTGTTTTTT. This sequence encodes CASSSHLREKLFF.

This clone has more than one count but fewer than ten. The chain recombines TRBV2 with TRBJ1-5; no firm D call. Between the trimmed V and J ends, which lost 6 bases and 1 base, there was a span of 10 bases. Germline CDR1 is SNHLY and CDR2 is FYNNEI. This CDR3 region has 14 residues. DNA for the CDR3: TGTGCCAGCAGGAAGCCTCTAAGCAATCAGCCCCAGCATTTT. This gives the protein CASRKPLSNQPQHF. Supplemented by reference TRBV2 and TRBJ1-5, the full variable domain reads EPEVTQTPSHQVTQMGQEVILRCVPISNHLYFYWYRQILGQKVEFLVSFYNNEISEKSEIFDDQFSVERPDGSNFTLKIRSTKLEDSAMYFCASRKPLSNQPQHFGDGTRLSIL.

The chain combines TRBV10-3 with TRBJ2-7; TRBD2 matches 14 bases. After removal of 11 bases from V and 3 bases from J, the junction contained 6 bases not matched to a gene. CDR1 is ENHRY and CDR2 is SYGVKD in the germline V gene. This CDR3 has 14 amino acids. CDR3 protein: CAAGLAGGVYEQYF. For the CDR3, the DNA is TGTGCCGCAGGACTAGCGGGGGGTGTCTACGAGCAGTACTTC.

The V call is TRBV5-1, the J call TRBJ1-6, with 10 nucleotides matching TRBD1. V trimming: 5 bases; J trimming: 9 bases; junction bases outside the gene matches: 5. This CDR3 is 14 amino acids long. Germline loops: CDR1 SGHRS, CDR2 YFSETQ. CDR3 protein: CASRGDRGSSPLHF. The CDR3 DNA reads TGCGCCAGCAGGGGGGACAGGGGCAGTTCACCCCTCCACTTT.

The V call is TRBV28, the J call TRBJ1-2; 9 bases align to TRBD1. This CDR3 comprises 12 residues. V lost 5 bases and J lost 8; bases outside the gene matches: 3. The germline V gene encodes CDR1 MDHEN and CDR2 SYDVKM. The CDR3 sequence: CASSGTGWGYTF. As DNA, the CDR3 is TGTGCCAGCAGTGGGACAGGGTGGGGCTACACCTTC.

The J gene is TRBJ2-7, the V gene TRBV5-6; perhaps TRBD1 as D (6 bases). Trimming left V 0 bases short and J 6 bases short, with 16 bases between. The CDR3 has 15 residues. Per the germline V gene, CDR1 is SGHDT and CDR2 is YYEEEE. The CDR3 here is CASSLVAGAPGEQYF. CDR3 DNA: TGTGCCAGCAGCTTGGTGGCAGGGGCTCCGGGCGAGCAGTACTTC.

This chain uses TRBV19 with TRBJ2-2, with D unclear. The CDR3 contains 15 residues. V lost 5 bases, J lost 1 base, and 11 bases lay in between. Germline values: CDR1 LNHDA, CDR2 SQIVND (reference sequence). CDR3 loop: CASSPSSVNTGELFF. The CDR3 DNA reads as TGTGCCAGTAGTCCCTCGAGTGTGAACACCGGGGAGCTGTTTTTT.

The rearrangement joins TRBV2 to TRBJ1-2; D not resolved. The CDR3 sequence is 15 residues long. Trimming removed 8 bases from V and 4 bases from J, with 20 bases in between. The germline CDR1 and CDR2 sequences are SNHLY and FYNNEI. This CDR3 reads CASEVDRGSPYGYTF. Here the CDR3 DNA reads TGTGCCAGCGAAGTAGACCGCGGGTCCCCCTATGGCTACACCTTC.

This chain uses TRBV6-1 with TRBJ1-2; maybe TRBD1 (6 bases). Germline CDR1 reads MNHNS; CDR2 reads SASEGT. CDR3 length: 15 amino acids. Between the trimmed V and J ends, which lost 1 base and 6 bases, there was a span of 15 bases. CDR3 in DNA: TGTGCCAGCAGTGAAGTATGGGGGCTACCTGATGGCTACACCTTC. Protein: CASSEVWGLPDGYTF.

The chain has TRBV28 and TRBJ2-7; 7 bases match TRBD1. The J segment lost 2 bases and the V segment lost 6 bases, leaving 7 bases of the junction unmatched. The germline gives CDR1 MDHEN, CDR2 SYDVKM. The CDR3 runs to 14 residues. This CDR3 reads CASRRTGSPYEQYF. Written as DNA, the CDR3 is TGTGCCAGCAGAAGGACAGGCAGCCCCTACGAGCAGTACTTC.

The chain couples TRBV29-1 to TRBJ1-2; D unclear. There are 11 residues in the CDR3. Per the germline V gene, CDR1 is SQVTM and CDR2 is ANQGSEA. The V end was cut by 3 bases, the J end by 2 bases, with 4 bases between. CDR3 region: CSVEENYGYTF. The CDR3 DNA sequence: TGCAGCGTTGAGGAGAACTATGGCTACACCTTC.

The V gene is TRBV12-5, the J gene TRBJ1-2; D remains unclear. The CDR3 contains 16 residues. Germline V gene sequence: CDR1 LGHNT, CDR2 FRNRAP. Trimming stripped 0 bases from V and 0 bases from J, with 11 bases between. The CDR3 spells CASGLVRIRSNYGYTF. The CDR3 nucleotides read TGTGCTAGTGGTTTGGTACGGATCCGCTCTAACTATGGCTACACCTTC. The whole variable domain, remainder taken from reference TRBV12-5 and TRBJ1-2, is DARVTQTPRHKVTEMGQEVTMRCQPILGHNTVFWYRQTMMQGLELLAYFRNRAPLDDSGMPKDRFSAEMPDATLATLKIQPSEPRDSAVYFCASGLVRIRSNYGYTFGSGTRLTVV.

This clone has only one observation. The chain couples TRBV18 to TRBJ2-1, with TRBD1 identical over 7 bases. CDR1 KGHSH and CDR2 LQKENI come from the germline V gene. The CDR3 sequence is 12 residues long. Trimming at V came to 3 bases and at J to 10 bases, leaving 3 bases not matched to a gene. This CDR3 is CASSPRDSEQFF. CDR3 sequence (DNA): TGTGCCAGCTCACCCCGGGACAGCGAGCAGTTCTTC.

The chain uses TRBV5-1 and TRBJ1-1, with TRBD1 matching 7 bases. The V gene's germline CDR1 is SGHRS and CDR2 YFSETQ. The CDR3 runs 13 residues. V lost 2 bases, J lost 3 bases, and 1 base stayed unmatched. The CDR3 reads CASSFTGDTEAFF. The CDR3 nucleotides read TGCGCCAGCAGCTTTACAGGGGACACTGAAGCTTTCTTT.

On this clone: Other nucleotide sequences in the sample specify the same CDR3. This chain joins TRBV11-3 and TRBJ2-1, with D perhaps matching TRBD1 or TRBD2 (6 bases each). This CDR3 is built from 15 residues. Trimming removed 6 bases at V and 2 bases at J, with 14 bases between. Germline values: CDR1 SGHNT, CDR2 YENEEA. Written as DNA, the CDR3 is TGTGCCAGCAGTCCCGCCGGGGGCCCCTACAATGAGCAGTTCTTC. It specifies CASSPAGGPYNEQFF.